Sequencing of this T cell receptor (beta chain) was carried out in a study of blood T cell repertoires in COVID-19. Study in general: Some COVID-19 samples were acute and others convalescent; all came from the United States, Italy and Spain. Sample material is recorded as cDNA or gDNA derived from T cells, B-cell-depleted T cells, or PBMCs.

Authors' methods: Estimation of nucleated cell counts relied on the amplification of reference gene primers. Assay used: immunoSEQ multiplex PCR; TCRdb lists only in-frame clones, some missing. V, J and clone size are those of that table, while D and trimming were read from the DNA. This table holds more than 200,000 clones, 82% found once. This clone was seen a single time. In germline, CDR1 is MGHRA, CDR2 YSYEKL. CDR3 length: 16 amino acids. The V end lost 1 base, the J end lost 2 bases, and 12 bases lay between the germline ends. Sequenced: peripheral blood. V usage is TRBV4-1 and J usage is TRBJ1-5; D call uncertain. This sequence originates from an elderly woman with active or convalescent COVID-19. The CDR3 nucleotides are TGCGCCAGCAGCCAAGGACTCGGAGGCGGCAATCAGCCCCAGCATTTT. This translates into CASSQGLGGGNQPQHF.